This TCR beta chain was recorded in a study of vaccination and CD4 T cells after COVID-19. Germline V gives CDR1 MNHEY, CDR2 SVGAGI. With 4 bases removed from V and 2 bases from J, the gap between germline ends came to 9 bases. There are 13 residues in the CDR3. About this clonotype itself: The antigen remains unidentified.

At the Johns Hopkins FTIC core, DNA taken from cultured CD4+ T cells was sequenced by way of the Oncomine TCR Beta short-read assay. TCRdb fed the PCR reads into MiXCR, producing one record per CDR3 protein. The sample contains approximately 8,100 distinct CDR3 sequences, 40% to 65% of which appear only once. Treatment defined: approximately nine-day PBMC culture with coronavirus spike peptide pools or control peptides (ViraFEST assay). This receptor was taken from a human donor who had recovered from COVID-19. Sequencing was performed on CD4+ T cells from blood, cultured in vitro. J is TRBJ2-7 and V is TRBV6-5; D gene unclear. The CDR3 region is CASSLTPAYEQYF. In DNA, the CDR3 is TGTGCCAGCAGTTTAACACCAGCCTACGAGCAGTACTTC.